This TCR beta chain was observed in a study of T cell repertoires in cytomegalovirus infection. Notes on the study in general: HLA-C-restricted CMV clonotypes gave the most frequent clonotype in two of eight donors.

Per the germline V gene, CDR1 is SQVTM and CDR2 is ANQGSEA. Trimming left V 4 bases short and J 3 bases short, with 10 bases between. CDR3 length equals 13 residues. To note about this clonotype: Its antigen is unidentified.

TCRdb used MiXCR to reprocess the reads, holding one entry per CDR3 protein. This table has more than 250,000 distinct CDR3 sequences, about an eighth appearing once. The V and J genes are TRBV29-1 and TRBJ1-5; D might be TRBD1 (6 bases). The TCR was taken from a human donor in good health (CMV status not recorded). Some clones in this sample may be carry-over from other donors' samples. Sequenced sample: PBMCs. In nucleotides, the CDR3 is TGCAGCGTTGGTGGACAGCTCAATCAGCCCCAGCATTTT. Amino acid sequence: CSVGGQLNQPQHF.